This T cell receptor beta chain was found in a study of blood T cell repertoires in COVID-19. Repertoires were generated with immunoSEQ multiplex PCR, while TCRdb's copy carries only in-frame clones and drops some. The sample lists more than 200,000 clones, around four fifths occurring once. CDR1 is SGHAT, CDR2 FQNNGV, per germline. The V end was cut by 1 base, the J end by 2 bases, with 11 bases between. The CDR3 length is 15 residues. What was sequenced was peripheral blood. The sequence derives from a woman of 80 years or more with COVID-19, enrolled during active disease. The rearrangement joins TRBV11-2 to TRBJ1-1; D might be TRBD1 (5 bases). The chain's CDR3 is CASSLAFGGNTEAFF. The CDR3 DNA is TGTGCCAGCAGCTTAGCGTTCGGGGGAAACACTGAAGCTTTCTTT.